The present TCR beta chain was sequenced within a study of blood T cell repertoires in COVID-19. Across the whole study: Collection of acute and convalescent COVID-19 samples took place in the United States, Italy and Spain.

Germline V gene data show CDR1 as LGHNA and CDR2 as YSLEER. V dropped 0 bases and J dropped 2; count of bases not matched to a gene: 8. This CDR3 contains 18 residues. Two negative PCRs, clearance, or symptom resolution had been documented for recovered Cohort 3 donors. Assay: immunoSEQ multiplex PCR; the TCRdb copy retains only in-frame clones and omits some. The sample holds more than 250,000 clones, more than 85% seen once. The chain uses TRBV4-3 and TRBJ2-1; 9 nucleotides agree with TRBD2. This TCR was recovered from a woman aged 25 to 39 who had recovered from COVID-19. Sample: PBMCs or T cells enriched from blood (not recorded which). The CDR3 protein is CASSQDGPSGTTYNEQFF. The CDR3 DNA reads TGCGCCAGCAGCCAAGATGGGCCTAGCGGGACCACCTACAATGAGCAGTTCTTC.